The 25 T cell receptor beta chains below come from one sample, sequenced in a study of tumor and adjacent non-tumor tissue in lung cancer. TCRbeta libraries were built with three rounds of nested PCR, modified from ARM-PCR. Using its own MiXCR run on the multiplex PCR reads, TCRdb lists one record per CDR3 protein. The sample lists about 85,000 distinct CDR3 sequences, about 61% occurring once. RNA was extracted from bulk tissue without any cell sorting. The specimen sequenced was lung tumor tissue. Every receptor here comes from a man between 70 and 80 years old with non-small cell lung cancer.

A single count supports this clonotype. At one boundary the junction diverges from the germline segment, which might be a read error. The chain couples TRBV4-2 to TRBJ1-5, with a possible D match to TRBD1 (6 bases). The CDR3 covers 18 residues. Germline V gene lookup returns CDR1 LGHNA and CDR2 YNFKEQ. In DNA, the CDR3 is TGTGCTAGCAGCCAAGGGGGGATGCATGGGATGAGCAATCAGCCCCAGCATTTT. This gives the protein CASSQGGMHGMSNQPQHF.

In this sample, this clonotype turned up a few times. With a much larger clone just one base away, this may be a read error. The J gene is TRBJ2-1, the V gene TRBV4-1; TRBD2 aligns across 8 bases. CDR3 length equals 15 residues. Germline V gene data show CDR1 as MGHRA and CDR2 as YSYEKL. Here the CDR3 reads CASTALGLAGNEQIF. Written as DNA, the CDR3 is TGCGCCAGCACGGCCCTAGGACTAGCTGGCAATGAGCAGATCTTC.

Regarding this clonotype: Since a much larger clone is just one base distant, this may be a read error. The V call is TRBV13, the J call TRBJ2-1; possibly TRBD1 or TRBD2 for D (5 bases each). V was clipped by 4 bases and J by 3 bases, with 13 bases between them. Germline CDR1 and CDR2: PRHDT and FYEKMQ (reference sequence). The CDR3 extends over 15 amino acids. The CDR3 coding sequence is TGTGCCAGCAGCTATCGAGGGGTTAACTACAATGAGCAGTTCTTC. Protein product: CASSYRGVNYNEQFF.

This clonotype has more than one count but fewer than ten. Being one base from a much bigger clone, this may be a read error. CDR3 in amino acids: CASSALSKEQYF. In nucleotides, the CDR3 is TGTGCCAGCAGTGCCCTCAGTAAGGAGCAGTACTTC. The chain uses TRBV6-6 and TRBJ2-7, with D uncertain. V was cut by 5 bases and J by 7 bases, with 12 bases left in between. This CDR3 has 12 residues. Germline assignment: CDR1 MNHNY and CDR2 SVGAGI (reference sequence).

The table lists this clonotype with a count of one. The chain couples TRBV5-4 to TRBJ1-2; no clear D. The V and J ends lost 6 bases and 4 bases respectively, with 16 bases between them. CDR3 length: 14 residues. The germline CDR1 and CDR2 sequences are SGHNT and YYREEE (reference sequence). The CDR3 region is CASTMHNFSYGYTF. CDR3 bases: TGTGCCAGCACAATGCACAATTTTAGCTATGGCTACACCTTC.

This rearrangement joins TRBV29-1 to TRBJ1-1; 8 nucleotides agree with TRBD1. The CDR3 runs 13 residues. V gave up 7 bases and J gave up 5 bases; unmatched junction bases: 9. Germline V CDR1 and CDR2: SQVTM, ANQGSEA. The CDR3 coding sequence is TGCAGCGCCCGAGGACAGGGAATGACTGAAGCTTTCTTT. This encodes CSARGQGMTEAFF. The whole variable domain, remainder taken from reference TRBV29-1 and TRBJ1-1, is SAVISQKPSRDICQRGTSLTIQCQVDSQVTMMFWYRQQPGQSLTLIATANQGSEATYESGFVIDKFPISRPNLTFSTLTVSNMSPEDSSIYLCSARGQGMTEAFFGQGTRLTVV.

A note on this clonotype: At one boundary the junction diverges from the germline segment, which might be a read error. V is TRBV30 and J is TRBJ2-3, with 8 nucleotides matching TRBD2. The CDR3 sequence is 15 residues long. The germline gives CDR1 GTSNPN, CDR2 SVGIG (reference sequence). In DNA, the CDR3 is TGTGCCTGGAGTGTTCCAGCGGGGGTGACAGATACGCGGTATTTC. Translation gives CAWSVPAGVTDTRYF.

This clonotype appeared once. Sequence at one end of the junction differs from germline and may be a read error. The chain links TRBV29-1 to TRBJ1-2; unclear D gene. The CDR3 runs to 13 residues. Looked up from germline, CDR1 is SQVTM and CDR2 is ANQGSEA. Here the CDR3 reads CSLERLATDGYTF. Here the CDR3 DNA reads TGCAGCCTTGAGAGACTTGCCACGGATGGCTACACCTTC.

This clonotype was counted ten times or more. The chain carries TRBV6-1 and TRBJ2-1; D might be TRBD1 (7 bases). Trimming stripped 2 bases from V and 9 bases from J, with 20 bases between. The length of the CDR3 is 16 residues. Germline CDR1 is MNHNS and CDR2 is SASEGT. The CDR3 here is CASSEIWAGGKGEQFF. CDR3 in DNA: TGTGCCAGCAGTGAAATATGGGCAGGGGGGAAGGGTGAGCAGTTCTTC.

Note on this clonotype: A much larger clone differs from this one at a single base, so this may be a read error. The V call is TRBV30, the J call TRBJ1-2; 9 positions match TRBD1. The junction had 5 bases not matched to a gene; V was cut back by 8 bases and J by 7 bases. The CDR3 runs to 11 residues. CDR1 and CDR2 from the germline V gene are GTSNPN and SVGIG (reference sequence). As DNA, the CDR3 is TGTGCCCGGGGACAGGGCCTTGGCTACACCTTC. It yields the protein CARGQGLGYTF.

The chain is built from TRBV14 and TRBJ2-7; tentatively, D is TRBD2 (5 bases). The CDR3 runs 15 residues. Germline V gene data show CDR1 as SGHDN and CDR2 as FVKESK. The ends were cut back, 3 bases at V and 9 bases at J, with 21 bases in the middle. The CDR3 nucleotides are TGTGCCAGCAGCCATCGGACGGCTCGAGGGCGCGGGCAGTACTTC. This encodes CASSHRTARGRGQYF.

Notes on this clonotype: One end of the junction varies from germline; a read error may be responsible. The V gene is TRBV12-3 or TRBV12-4, the J gene TRBJ1-1, with D possibly TRBD1 on 5 matching bases. CDR3 size: 16 residues. CDR3 in DNA: TGTGCCAGCAGGTTCGGGGGGAATCTGCCTTACACTGAAGTTTTCTTT. Translation: CASRFGGNLPYTEVFF.

For this clonotype: Because it lacks the conserved phenylalanine or tryptophan at the end, this CDR3 is likely a read error. The rearrangement links TRBV20-1 to TRBJ2-7; 12 bases map to TRBD1. CDR3 length: 14 amino acids. Germline lookup yields CDR1 DFQATT and CDR2 SNEGSKA (reference sequence). CDR3 region: CSAFSGTGGYEQYL. In DNA form, the CDR3 reads TGCAGTGCTTTTTCCGGGACAGGGGGCTACGAACAGTACTTA.

Remarks on this clonotype: The final CDR3 position lacks the conserved phenylalanine or tryptophan, pointing to a likely read error. The chain is built from TRBV7-8 and TRBJ2-7; maybe TRBD2 (5 bases). Germline CDR1 SGHVS, CDR2 FQNEAQ. The CDR3 covers 12 residues. The CDR3 nucleotides read TGTGCCAGTAGCTTATCCACCCTAGCGCAGTACCTC. It yields the protein CASSLSTLAQYL.

For this clonotype: The junction departs from germline at one end; a sequencing error may be responsible. The chain carries TRBV11-2 and TRBJ1-3, with 9 bases lining up with TRBD1. In germline, CDR1 is SGHAT, CDR2 FQNNGV. This CDR3 comprises 17 residues. The CDR3 region is CASSPNRDRASGNAIYF. The CDR3 DNA follows: TGTGCCAGCAGCCCGAACCGGGACAGGGCCTCTGGAAACGCCATATATTTT.

Only one count was recorded for this clonotype. A much bigger clone sits one base away, suggesting this may be a read error. The rearrangement links TRBV20-1 to TRBJ2-5, with D unresolved. The CDR3 is 14 residues long. Germline CDR1 and CDR2: DFQATT and SNEGSKA (reference sequence). Trimming took 3 bases from V and 5 from J, leaving 16 bases between them. DNA of the CDR3: TGCAGTGCTAGCGATAAAGGTGGGAAGGAGACCCAGTACTTC. It codes for CSASDKGGKETQYF.

This clonotype has a count of ten or more. The chain recombines TRBV6-5 with TRBJ1-5; 7 nucleotides line up with TRBD1. V gave up 5 bases and J gave up 3 bases; unmatched junction bases: 7. The CDR3 extends over 15 amino acids. Germline CDR1 is MNHEY and CDR2 is SVGAGI. CDR3 bases: TGTGCCAGCAGTCCCCAGGGGGGTAACAATCAGCCCCAGCATTTT. This sequence encodes CASSPQGGNNQPQHF.

Comments on this clonotype: This may arise from a read error, as a much more abundant clone is one base away. The V and J genes are TRBV20-1 and TRBJ2-3; a weak D match, TRBD2 (5 bases). This CDR3 is built from 14 residues. Trimming pared 2 bases from V and 3 bases from J, leaving 12 bases between. The germline gives CDR1 DFQATT, CDR2 SNEGSKA (reference sequence). Here the CDR3 reads CSARTTWRTDTQYF. The DNA for the CDR3 is TGCAGTGCTAGAACGACATGGAGGACAGATACGCAGTATTTT.

This clonotype showed up many times. The J gene is TRBJ1-5, the V gene TRBV6-6, with D possibly being TRBD1 (5 bases). The CDR3 contains 16 residues. Trimming stripped 3 bases from V and 4 bases from J, with 16 bases between. Germline V gene sequence: CDR1 MNHNY, CDR2 SVGAGI (reference sequence). The CDR3 sequence is CASSYGTGRGNQPQHF. The CDR3 bases are TGTGCCAGCAGTTATGGGACCGGACGGGGGAATCAGCCCCAGCATTTT.

This rearrangement joins TRBV7-8 to TRBJ2-1; no clear D. Germline loops: CDR1 SGHVS, CDR2 FQNEAQ. V was shortened by 6 bases and J by 6 bases, with 12 bases between the two germline ends. The CDR3 extends over 13 amino acids. Here the CDR3 DNA reads TGTGCCAGCAGTTTATACTCCCTCAATGAGCAGTTCTTC. The encoded protein is CASSLYSLNEQFF.

As regards this clonotype: This CDR3 fails to terminate in the conserved phenylalanine or tryptophan, so it likely reflects a read error. The limits of the CDR3 on the DNA are not certain, so only TCRdb's listed CDR3 is given. The chain joins TRBV11-2 to TRBJ2-5; TRBD1, as called in the table, went unchecked against the DNA. Germline CDR1 and CDR2: SGHAT and FQNNGV. The CDR3 contains 15 residues when both ends are counted. CDR3 residues: CASSWTRTVQETQYL.

For this clonotype: A read error may explain this, as a much larger clone is one base away. The chain joins TRBV28 to TRBJ1-1, with 11 bases identical to TRBD1. The CDR3 spans 13 residues. CDR1 is MDHEN and CDR2 is SYDVKM in the germline V gene. Written as DNA, the CDR3 is TGTGCCAGCTGGAGGACAGGGGGCACTGAAGCTTCCTTT. Its protein is CASWRTGGTEASF.

Turning to this clonotype: The junction departs from the called germline gene at one end, perhaps through a read error. V is TRBV29-1 and J is TRBJ1-5; TRBD1 matches 7 bases. This CDR3 is 13 amino acids long. Per the germline V gene, CDR1 is SQVTM and CDR2 is ANQGSEA. DNA for the CDR3: TGCGGCGTTTCTACAGGGGTCAATCAGTCCCAGCATTTT. Amino acid sequence: CGVSTGVNQSQHF.

This chain's CDR3 is CTSAPHGGRETQYF. CDR3 nucleotides: TGTACTAGCGCCCCCCATGGGGGACGAGAGACCCAGTACTTC. The rearrangement links TRBV12-3 or TRBV12-4 to TRBJ2-5; 7 bases map to TRBD2. The length of the CDR3 is 14 residues.

This chain connects TRBV6-5 to TRBJ2-1; 10 bases line up with TRBD1. Germline trimming cut 6 bases from V and 8 bases from J; bases unmatched to any gene: 13. CDR3 length: 16 residues. Germline assignment: CDR1 MNHEY and CDR2 SVGAGI. CDR3 residues: CASRLQGQGSLYEQFF. CDR3 coding DNA: TGTGCCAGCAGGCTCCAGGGACAGGGGTCGCTTTATGAGCAGTTCTTC.